The rows below give T cell receptor beta chains drawn from one sample of a study of T cell responses to AZD1222 COVID-19 vaccine. The assay was immunoSEQ multiplex PCR, and TCRdb's table has in-frame clones only and misses some. The data contain 85,000 to 100,000 clones, about 89% of them singletons. Sequencing was performed on peripheral blood, taken 28 days after the second AZD1222 dose. Every receptor here comes from an adult who received the AZD1222 COVID-19 vaccine. The CDR3 runs from the conserved cysteine through the conserved F or W. The D gene is left open where the match is weak. Rows may omit the clone size; those that give it use once, few, many or a size class.

d_call: -
j_call: TRBJ2-6
clone_size: -
v_call: TRBV5-1
cdr3_nt: TGCGCCAGCAGCTTCAACAGGGTTGACAACGTCCTGACTTTC
cdr3_aa: CASSFNRVDNVLTF

d_call: -
j_call: TRBJ1-2
clone_size: -
v_call: TRBV28
cdr3_nt: TGTGCCAGCAGTTTAGGTACGGGGCCGATTTATGGCTACACCTTC
cdr3_aa: CASSLGTGPIYGYTF

d_call: TRBD1
j_call: TRBJ1-1
clone_size: -
v_call: TRBV7-2
cdr3_nt: TGTGCCAGCAGCCCCTCACAAGGGGGCTACACTGAAGCTTTCTTT
cdr3_aa: CASSPSQGGYTEAFF

d_call: TRBD2
j_call: TRBJ2-3
clone_size: once
v_call: TRBV15
cdr3_nt: TGTGCCACCAGCAGAGCGGGAGGTGGGGCAGATACGCAGTATTTT
cdr3_aa: CATSRAGGGADTQYF

d_call: -
j_call: TRBJ2-1
clone_size: -
v_call: TRBV19
cdr3_nt: TGTGCCAGTAGTATAGGGGTAGATTTCTACAATGAGCAGTTCTTC
cdr3_aa: CASSIGVDFYNEQFF

d_call: -
j_call: TRBJ2-2
clone_size: -
v_call: TRBV4-3
cdr3_nt: TGCGCCAGCAGCCAAGTCCGGGTAACCGGGGAGCTGTTTTTT
cdr3_aa: CASSQVRVTGELFF

d_call: -
j_call: TRBJ2-2
clone_size: -
v_call: TRBV13
cdr3_nt: TGTGCCAGCAGCCGACTCAGGGCCGGGGAGCTGTTTTTT
cdr3_aa: CASSRLRAGELFF

d_call: -
j_call: TRBJ1-3
clone_size: -
v_call: TRBV29-1
cdr3_nt: TGCAGCGTTGGAACGGGGGTTGGAAACACCATATATTTT
cdr3_aa: CSVGTGVGNTIYF

d_call: TRBD1
j_call: TRBJ1-3
clone_size: once
v_call: TRBV4-1
cdr3_nt: TGCGCCAGCAGCCAAGATAGGGGGACAGGGGGAAACACCATATATTTT
cdr3_aa: CASSQDRGTGGNTIYF

d_call: -
j_call: TRBJ2-1
clone_size: -
v_call: TRBV25-1
cdr3_nt: TGTGCCAGCAGTGACAATGAGCAGTTCTTC
cdr3_aa: CASSDNEQFF

d_call: TRBD1
j_call: TRBJ2-3
clone_size: -
v_call: TRBV6-5
cdr3_nt: TGTGCCAGCAGCCGACAGGGGGCAAGCACAGATACGCAGTATTTT
cdr3_aa: CASSRQGASTDTQYF

d_call: -
j_call: TRBJ1-2
clone_size: -
v_call: TRBV5-4
cdr3_nt: TGTGCCAGCAGCTTGGAGGCAGGGCGGTTCTATGGCTACACCTTC
cdr3_aa: CASSLEAGRFYGYTF

d_call: -
j_call: TRBJ2-3
clone_size: -
v_call: TRBV5-1
cdr3_nt: TGCGCCAGCAGCCCAACAGGGTTGGGCACAGATACGCAGTATTTT
cdr3_aa: CASSPTGLGTDTQYF

d_call: TRBD1
j_call: TRBJ1-1
clone_size: -
v_call: TRBV10-3
cdr3_nt: TGTGCCATCAGTGAGTCAGGGGGCGGGGGGAACACTGAAGCTTTCTTT
cdr3_aa: CAISESGGGGNTEAFF

d_call: TRBD1
j_call: TRBJ2-7
clone_size: -
v_call: TRBV6-5
cdr3_nt: TGTGCCAGCAGCGGACAGGGCTTCGTCTACGAGCAGTACTTC
cdr3_aa: CASSGQGFVYEQYF

d_call: -
j_call: TRBJ2-5
clone_size: -
v_call: TRBV21-1
cdr3_nt: TGTGCCAGCAGCAAAGATATAGAGACCCAGTACTTC
cdr3_aa: CASSKDIETQYF

d_call: TRBD2
j_call: TRBJ2-7
clone_size: -
v_call: TRBV7-2
cdr3_nt: TGTGCCAGCAGCCCTGGACTAGCGGGATACGAGCAGTACTTC
cdr3_aa: CASSPGLAGYEQYF

d_call: -
j_call: TRBJ1-6
clone_size: once
v_call: TRBV9
cdr3_nt: TGTGCCAGCAGCCTGGGTCCTCATAATTCACCCCTCCACTTT
cdr3_aa: CASSLGPHNSPLHF

d_call: TRBD1
j_call: TRBJ1-5
clone_size: -
v_call: TRBV28
cdr3_nt: TGTGCCATCGAGGCAGGGGTTGCAGGGGGCTTTCAGCCCCAGCATTTT
cdr3_aa: CAIEAGVAGGFQPQHF

d_call: TRBD1
j_call: TRBJ1-4
clone_size: -
v_call: TRBV2
cdr3_nt: TGTGCCAGCAGTGGGACAGGGACATATGAAAAACTGTTTTTT
cdr3_aa: CASSGTGTYEKLFF

d_call: -
j_call: TRBJ1-3
clone_size: -
v_call: TRBV28
cdr3_nt: TGTGCCAGCAGGACCGCCGGGACTGTCTCTGGAAACACCATATATTTT
cdr3_aa: CASRTAGTVSGNTIYF

d_call: TRBD2
j_call: TRBJ2-3
clone_size: -
v_call: TRBV28
cdr3_nt: TGTGCCAGCAGTCTCGTCAGCGGGAGAGGACCTAGCACAGATACGCAGTATTTT
cdr3_aa: CASSLVSGRGPSTDTQYF

d_call: TRBD2
j_call: TRBJ2-7
clone_size: -
v_call: TRBV19
cdr3_nt: TGTGCCAGTAGTGCGGGGGGCGGGGGCGAGCAGTACTTC
cdr3_aa: CASSAGGGGEQYF

d_call: TRBD1
j_call: TRBJ1-5
clone_size: -
v_call: TRBV5-5
cdr3_nt: TGTGCCAGCAGCTTGGCTGGGGACAGGCGGGCGCCCCAGCATTTT
cdr3_aa: CASSLAGDRRAPQHF

d_call: -
j_call: TRBJ1-4
clone_size: -
v_call: TRBV23-1
cdr3_nt: TGCGCCAGCAGTCAATGGGGGTCAGGTGTTAATGAAAAACTGTTTTTT
cdr3_aa: CASSQWGSGVNEKLFF

d_call: -
j_call: TRBJ2-2
clone_size: -
v_call: TRBV5-1
cdr3_nt: TGCGCCAGCAGCTTGGGTCCCTTGGGGGAGAGGAACACCGGGGAGCTGTTTTTT
cdr3_aa: CASSLGPLGERNTGELFF

d_call: TRBD1
j_call: TRBJ1-5
clone_size: -
v_call: TRBV6-5
cdr3_nt: TGTGCCAGCAGCGCGACAGGGTTCAATCAGCCCCAGCATTTT
cdr3_aa: CASSATGFNQPQHF

d_call: TRBD2
j_call: TRBJ2-7
clone_size: -
v_call: TRBV6-6
cdr3_nt: TGTGCCAGCAGCCGCGGGACTAGCGCCTACGAGCAGTACTTC
cdr3_aa: CASSRGTSAYEQYF

d_call: -
j_call: TRBJ2-7
clone_size: once
v_call: TRBV14
cdr3_nt: TGTGCCAGCAGCCAAGATCGGAGCGGACTCCCCTACGAGCAGTACTTC
cdr3_aa: CASSQDRSGLPYEQYF

d_call: -
j_call: TRBJ2-7
clone_size: once
v_call: TRBV25-1
cdr3_nt: TGTGCCAGCAGGAGGACTGGATACGAGCAGTACTTC
cdr3_aa: CASRRTGYEQYF

d_call: TRBD1
j_call: TRBJ2-7
clone_size: -
v_call: TRBV5-1
cdr3_nt: TGCGCCAGCAGCGAGGGGACAGATTCCTACGAGCAGTACTTC
cdr3_aa: CASSEGTDSYEQYF

d_call: -
j_call: TRBJ1-6
clone_size: -
v_call: TRBV30
cdr3_nt: TGTGCCTGGAGTGAGGCGTATAATTCACCCCTCCACTTT
cdr3_aa: CAWSEAYNSPLHF

d_call: -
j_call: TRBJ2-3
clone_size: -
v_call: TRBV6-9
cdr3_nt: TGTGCCGTTACGAGGGGCCACACAGATACGCAGTATTTT
cdr3_aa: CAVTRGHTDTQYF

d_call: TRBD1
j_call: TRBJ2-5
clone_size: few
v_call: TRBV5-1
cdr3_nt: TGCGCCAGCAGCTTGGAGGGACAGCCTCAAGAGACCCAGTACTTC
cdr3_aa: CASSLEGQPQETQYF

d_call: TRBD2
j_call: TRBJ2-7
clone_size: once
v_call: TRBV7-3
cdr3_nt: TGTGCCAGCAGCTTAACTAGCGGGGGCGGTGGCGAGCAGTACTTC
cdr3_aa: CASSLTSGGGGEQYF

d_call: -
j_call: TRBJ1-2
clone_size: -
v_call: TRBV5-1
cdr3_nt: TGCGCCAGCAGCTTGGAGGGGACGGTCTATGGCTACACCTTC
cdr3_aa: CASSLEGTVYGYTF

d_call: -
j_call: TRBJ1-1
clone_size: -
v_call: TRBV5-1
cdr3_nt: TGCGCCAGCAGCCCGGAAGGGCCGACGAACACTGAAGCTTTCTTT
cdr3_aa: CASSPEGPTNTEAFF

d_call: -
j_call: TRBJ1-2
clone_size: -
v_call: TRBV28
cdr3_nt: TGTGCCAGCAGTTTAGTAGGGAGGAAGGGCTATGGCTACACCTTC
cdr3_aa: CASSLVGRKGYGYTF

d_call: TRBD2
j_call: TRBJ2-2
clone_size: -
v_call: TRBV28
cdr3_nt: TGTGCCAGCCTCAGGACTAGCGGGATCCCCGGGGAGCTGTTTTTT
cdr3_aa: CASLRTSGIPGELFF

d_call: -
j_call: TRBJ1-1
clone_size: -
v_call: TRBV3-1/TRBV3-2
cdr3_nt: TGTGCCAGCAGTCGAGACAACGCTGAAGCTTTCTTT
cdr3_aa: CASSRDNAEAFF

d_call: -
j_call: TRBJ2-3
clone_size: -
v_call: TRBV6-5
cdr3_nt: TGTGCCAGCAGTTTAAAATTTGGGGTCTACACAGATACGCAGTATTTT
cdr3_aa: CASSLKFGVYTDTQYF

d_call: -
j_call: TRBJ1-6
clone_size: -
v_call: TRBV7-9
cdr3_nt: TGTGCCAGCAGCTTTTCGAAAGAGGGTTCACCCCTCCACTTT
cdr3_aa: CASSFSKEGSPLHF

d_call: -
j_call: TRBJ1-2
clone_size: -
v_call: TRBV28
cdr3_nt: TGTGCCAGCAGCCTTATTGGGTATGGCTACACCTTC
cdr3_aa: CASSLIGYGYTF

d_call: -
j_call: TRBJ2-2
clone_size: -
v_call: TRBV5-1
cdr3_nt: TGCGCCAGCAGCCTGCCGGGCCAAACCGGGGAGCTGTTTTTT
cdr3_aa: CASSLPGQTGELFF

d_call: -
j_call: TRBJ2-1
clone_size: -
v_call: TRBV11-2
cdr3_nt: TGTGCCAGCAGCTTAGAGGAGACAACATGGTTTAACAATGAGCAGTTCTTC
cdr3_aa: CASSLEETTWFNNEQFF

d_call: TRBD2
j_call: TRBJ2-3
clone_size: -
v_call: TRBV6-5
cdr3_nt: TGTGCCTCGCGCCTGGGACTAGCAGGCACAGATACGCAGTATTTT
cdr3_aa: CASRLGLAGTDTQYF

d_call: -
j_call: TRBJ2-7
clone_size: -
v_call: TRBV2
cdr3_nt: TGTGCCAGCAGTGGCCGGATTAGCTCCTACGAGCAGTACTTC
cdr3_aa: CASSGRISSYEQYF

d_call: -
j_call: TRBJ2-7
clone_size: -
v_call: TRBV5-1
cdr3_nt: TGCGCCAGCAGCAGCCCGGGGGTGGCCGAGCAGTACTTC
cdr3_aa: CASSSPGVAEQYF

d_call: -
j_call: TRBJ1-1
clone_size: -
v_call: TRBV14
cdr3_nt: TGTGCCAGCAGGCCAGGGTGGGACACTGAAGCTTTCTTT
cdr3_aa: CASRPGWDTEAFF

d_call: TRBD1
j_call: TRBJ1-4
clone_size: -
v_call: TRBV6-5
cdr3_nt: TGTGCCGCGGCAGGGGGTTGGGGAGAAAAACTGTTTTTT
cdr3_aa: CAAAGGWGEKLFF

d_call: -
j_call: TRBJ2-2
clone_size: -
v_call: TRBV18
cdr3_nt: TGTGCCAGCTCTCTCGGAAGCGGAGAGGGCGGGGAGCTGTTTTTT
cdr3_aa: CASSLGSGEGGELFF